This T cell receptor beta chain came from a study of shared T cell receptors in the human thymus. CDR1 MNHNS and CDR2 SASEGT come from the germline V gene. Unmatched junction bases numbered 7, after V lost 5 bases and J lost 7 bases. This CDR3 has 15 residues. The protocol was immunoSEQ multiplex PCR, while the TCRdb copy is restricted to in-frame clones and leaves out a portion. The sample holds about 400,000 clones, around 93% seen once. This TCR was recovered from a human donor. Material for sequencing was thymocytes. The chain carries TRBV6-1 and TRBJ2-1; 11 bases align to TRBD2. The CDR3 is CASSNPTSGTNEQFF. The CDR3 coding sequence is TGTGCCAGCAGTAATCCGACTAGCGGGACAAATGAGCAGTTCTTC.